The clone carrying this T cell receptor (beta chain) was seen repeatedly, ten times or more. These data originate in a study of T cells in Graves' hyperthyroidism and ophthalmopathy. This CDR3 spans 13 amino acids. Germline loops: CDR1 MDHEN, CDR2 SYDVKM. The ends were cut back, 7 bases at V and 2 bases at J, with 12 bases in the middle. Disease duration under 2 months; hyperthyroidism patients were aged 18 to 65. It was RNA transcripts that yielded the amplified TCR beta CDR3 regions. The HTBI primer set was used in a first-round RT-PCR of the TCR CDR3. MiXCR, run by TCRdb on the multiplex PCR reads, gives a single entry per CDR3 protein. In the table there are 300,000 to 450,000 distinct CDR3 sequences, approximately 15% of which are singletons.

The genes are TRBV28 and TRBJ2-7; D not certain. This clonotype was obtained from a woman aged 55-69 years with Graves' hyperthyroidism. The specimen was blood. The CDR3 protein is CASTPRTTYEQYF. In DNA, the CDR3 is TGTGCCAGCACCCCCCGAACCACCTACGAGCAGTACTTC.